Listed below are T cell receptor beta chains from one sample, sequenced in a study of T-cell memory formation after mild COVID-19. A single record per CDR3 protein comes from TCRdb applying MiXCR to the 5' RACE reads. The sample includes 15,000 or so distinct CDR3 sequences, around 25% of them seen just once. The sequenced sample was PBMCs or a T cell subset sorted from them (not recorded which). The receptors originated from a man between 18 and 35 years old who had mild COVID-19 (a few samples of this study predate the infection). Cell type and time point are not known. Each CDR3 is given with its conserved first and last residue. Each record gives: J gene, clone size, D gene, CDR3 length, V gene, CDR3 DNA, CDR3 protein. A D gene is named only where the DNA matches it firmly. Clone size is shown for a subset of rows, as once, few, many or a class of expanded clone.

j_gene: TRBJ1-1; abundance: many; d_gene: NA; len: 15; v_gene: TRBV18; CDR3nt: TGTGCCAGCTCCCTAATTTCGGACAGGAACACTGAAGCTTTCTTT; CDR3aa: CASSLISDRNTEAFF
j_gene: TRBJ1-5; abundance: many; d_gene: NA; len: 14; v_gene: TRBV4-3; CDR3nt: TGCGCCAGCAGCCCGTGGAGAGGGGTACAGCCCCAGCATTTT; CDR3aa: CASSPWRGVQPQHF
j_gene: TRBJ2-3; abundance: many; d_gene: TRBD2; len: 16; v_gene: TRBV3-1; CDR3nt: TGTGCCAGCAGCCAAGAATGGGCGGGGGTGGCAGATACGCAGTATTTT; CDR3aa: CASSQEWAGVADTQYF
j_gene: TRBJ2-7; abundance: many; d_gene: NA; len: 13; v_gene: TRBV5-5; CDR3nt: TGTGCCAGCAGTTACGGGCCCATCTACGAGCAGTACTTC; CDR3aa: CASSYGPIYEQYF
j_gene: TRBJ2-6; abundance: NA; d_gene: NA; len: 16; v_gene: TRBV7-2; CDR3nt: TGTGCCAGCAGCTTAGATGTGTACTCTGGGGCCAACGTCCTGACTTTC; CDR3aa: CASSLDVYSGANVLTF
j_gene: TRBJ1-6; abundance: many; d_gene: NA; len: 17; v_gene: TRBV4-2; CDR3nt: TGTGCCAGCAGCCAAGAGGGTCCAGGCTCCTATAATTCACCCCTCCACTTT; CDR3aa: CASSQEGPGSYNSPLHF
j_gene: TRBJ1-2; abundance: many; d_gene: NA; len: 14; v_gene: TRBV20-1; CDR3nt: TGCAGTGCTAGGGGACCCGCTTCTAACTATGGCTACACCTTC; CDR3aa: CSARGPASNYGYTF
j_gene: TRBJ2-7; abundance: many; d_gene: TRBD2; len: 15; v_gene: TRBV5-1; CDR3nt: TGCGCCAGCAGCTTTAGCAGCGGGGGGCCTTACGAGCAGTACTTC; CDR3aa: CASSFSSGGPYEQYF
j_gene: TRBJ1-2; abundance: many; d_gene: NA; len: 17; v_gene: TRBV6-5; CDR3nt: TGTGCCAGCAGTTACTGGGACACAGGTGTTTATAACTATGGCTACACCTTC; CDR3aa: CASSYWDTGVYNYGYTF
j_gene: TRBJ1-2; abundance: once; d_gene: NA; len: 12; v_gene: TRBV11-3; CDR3nt: TGTGCCAGCAGCGTGGGACCGGGTGGCTACACCTTC; CDR3aa: CASSVGPGGYTF
j_gene: TRBJ1-1; abundance: once; d_gene: TRBD1; len: 18; v_gene: TRBV12-3/TRBV12-4; CDR3nt: TGTGCCAGCAGTTTACCCCGGACAGGGCGGTTTAGGGCCACTGAAGCTTTCTTT; CDR3aa: CASSLPRTGRFRATEAFF
j_gene: TRBJ1-2; abundance: medium-sized; d_gene: NA; len: 13; v_gene: TRBV12-3/TRBV12-4; CDR3nt: TGTGCCAGCAGTTCCAATGGTTTCGGTGGCTACACCTTC; CDR3aa: CASSSNGFGGYTF
j_gene: TRBJ2-5; abundance: NA; d_gene: NA; len: 12; v_gene: TRBV6-5; CDR3nt: TGTGCCAGCGCGGGCGGTAGAGAGACCCAGTACTTC; CDR3aa: CASAGGRETQYF
j_gene: TRBJ1-2; abundance: NA; d_gene: TRBD1; len: 11; v_gene: TRBV24-1; CDR3nt: TGTGCCACCACAGGGGGTTGGGGCTACACCTTC; CDR3aa: CATTGGWGYTF
j_gene: TRBJ2-6; abundance: many; d_gene: NA; len: 14; v_gene: TRBV30; CDR3nt: TGTGCCTGCCAGAAAGACTCTGGGGCCAACGTCCTGACTTTC; CDR3aa: CACQKDSGANVLTF
j_gene: TRBJ2-5; abundance: few; d_gene: TRBD2; len: 15; v_gene: TRBV6-5; CDR3nt: TGTGCCAGCAGCCCGACTAGCGGGGGGGATCGGACTGAGTACTTC; CDR3aa: CASSPTSGGDRTEYF
j_gene: TRBJ1-3; abundance: NA; d_gene: NA; len: 14; v_gene: TRBV6-5; CDR3nt: TGTGCCAGCAGTTACCGGGGATCGGGAAACACCATATATTTT; CDR3aa: CASSYRGSGNTIYF
j_gene: TRBJ2-2; abundance: many; d_gene: NA; len: 14; v_gene: TRBV28; CDR3nt: TGTGCCAGCAGTTCAGGGACGAACACCGGGGAGCTGTTTTTT; CDR3aa: CASSSGTNTGELFF
j_gene: TRBJ2-2; abundance: many; d_gene: NA; len: 13; v_gene: TRBV9; CDR3nt: TGTGCCAGCAGCGACAGGTACACCGGGGAGCTGTTTTTT; CDR3aa: CASSDRYTGELFF
j_gene: TRBJ1-6; abundance: few; d_gene: NA; len: 16; v_gene: TRBV7-9; CDR3nt: TGTGCCAGCAGCTCCCGCCGGGGGCAGGGGAATTCACCCCTCCACTTT; CDR3aa: CASSSRRGQGNSPLHF
j_gene: TRBJ1-1; abundance: many; d_gene: NA; len: 14; v_gene: TRBV11-2; CDR3nt: TGTGCCAGCAGACGGGAGGCAGGCGTCACTGAAGCTTTCTTT; CDR3aa: CASRREAGVTEAFF
j_gene: TRBJ1-1; abundance: many; d_gene: NA; len: 13; v_gene: TRBV20-1; CDR3nt: TGCAGTGCTTGGCAAACAGAGAACACTGAAGCTTTCTTT; CDR3aa: CSAWQTENTEAFF
j_gene: TRBJ2-7; abundance: many; d_gene: NA; len: 15; v_gene: TRBV5-4; CDR3nt: TGTGCCAGCAGCTTCCGACTAGTATGGTCCTACGAGCAGTACTTC; CDR3aa: CASSFRLVWSYEQYF
j_gene: TRBJ1-4; abundance: many; d_gene: NA; len: 15; v_gene: TRBV11-2; CDR3nt: TGTGCCAGCAGGGTGTGGGACGGGCCCCTTGAAAAACTGTTTTTT; CDR3aa: CASRVWDGPLEKLFF
j_gene: TRBJ2-5; abundance: NA; d_gene: TRBD1; len: 15; v_gene: TRBV5-5; CDR3nt: TGTGCCAGCAGCTTGGTAGGGACAGGTGGGGAGACCCAGTACTTC; CDR3aa: CASSLVGTGGETQYF
j_gene: TRBJ2-1; abundance: NA; d_gene: NA; len: 12; v_gene: TRBV3-1; CDR3nt: TGTGCCAGCAGCCAAGGCGGAAATGAGCAGTTCTTC; CDR3aa: CASSQGGNEQFF
j_gene: TRBJ2-3; abundance: many; d_gene: NA; len: 16; v_gene: TRBV11-2; CDR3nt: TGTGCCAGCAGCCCTATCCGGGGGGCCCGGACAGATACGCAGTATTTT; CDR3aa: CASSPIRGARTDTQYF
j_gene: TRBJ2-7; abundance: many; d_gene: NA; len: 15; v_gene: TRBV20-1; CDR3nt: TGCAGTGCTAGAGAGGAGGTCAGGGGATACTACGAGCAGTACTTC; CDR3aa: CSAREEVRGYYEQYF
j_gene: TRBJ2-3; abundance: NA; d_gene: NA; len: 16; v_gene: TRBV7-9; CDR3nt: TGTGCCAGCAGCCCGCGGGGTTCAGTTACGGGAGATACGCAGTATTTT; CDR3aa: CASSPRGSVTGDTQYF
j_gene: TRBJ1-1; abundance: many; d_gene: NA; len: 17; v_gene: TRBV7-9; CDR3nt: TGTGCCAGCAGACTTAAAGGCCAGGAAGGTCCGAACACTGAAGCTTTCTTT; CDR3aa: CASRLKGQEGPNTEAFF
j_gene: TRBJ2-7; abundance: many; d_gene: NA; len: 16; v_gene: TRBV7-9; CDR3nt: TGTGCCAGCAGCTTAGCGCGAGGTAAAGTAGCCTACGAGCAGTACTTC; CDR3aa: CASSLARGKVAYEQYF
j_gene: TRBJ2-1; abundance: NA; d_gene: NA; len: 12; v_gene: TRBV7-6; CDR3nt: TGTGCCAGCAGCTTTGGAGCGGATGAGCAGTTCTTC; CDR3aa: CASSFGADEQFF
j_gene: TRBJ2-5; abundance: few; d_gene: NA; len: 14; v_gene: TRBV7-3; CDR3nt: TGTGCCAGCAGTGAAAGGGGTGGCCAGGAGACCCAGTACTTC; CDR3aa: CASSERGGQETQYF
j_gene: TRBJ2-1; abundance: few; d_gene: NA; len: 11; v_gene: TRBV6-5; CDR3nt: TGTGCCAGCAGTTCTCCCAATGAGCAGTTCTTC; CDR3aa: CASSSPNEQFF
j_gene: TRBJ2-3; abundance: many; d_gene: NA; len: 15; v_gene: TRBV20-1; CDR3nt: TGCAGTGCTTTGGACTGGCCCGACGGCACAGATACGCAGTATTTT; CDR3aa: CSALDWPDGTDTQYF
j_gene: TRBJ2-2; abundance: many; d_gene: NA; len: 13; v_gene: TRBV4-2; CDR3nt: TGTGCCAGCAGCCGCCGGGTCACCGGGGAGCTGTTTTTT; CDR3aa: CASSRRVTGELFF
j_gene: TRBJ2-7; abundance: many; d_gene: TRBD1; len: 13; v_gene: TRBV29-1; CDR3nt: TGCAGCGTTGAAGTGGCAGGGGGCTACGAGCAGTACTTC; CDR3aa: CSVEVAGGYEQYF
j_gene: TRBJ2-7; abundance: NA; d_gene: NA; len: 13; v_gene: TRBV6-2/TRBV6-3; CDR3nt: TGTGCCAGCGAGGGTCTCCTTCGGTACGAGCAGTACTTC; CDR3aa: CASEGLLRYEQYF
j_gene: TRBJ2-1; abundance: many; d_gene: TRBD2; len: 14; v_gene: TRBV29-1; CDR3nt: TGCAGCGTTTTAGCGGGGGTCTTAAACAATGAGCAGTTCTTC; CDR3aa: CSVLAGVLNNEQFF
j_gene: TRBJ1-2; abundance: few; d_gene: NA; len: 13; v_gene: TRBV6-5; CDR3nt: TGTGCCAGCAGTTACGGCCGGCACTATGGCTACACCTTC; CDR3aa: CASSYGRHYGYTF
j_gene: TRBJ2-1; abundance: many; d_gene: TRBD1; len: 13; v_gene: TRBV10-3; CDR3nt: TGTGCCATCGGACAGGGTGCCTACAATGAGCAGTTCTTC; CDR3aa: CAIGQGAYNEQFF
j_gene: TRBJ2-5; abundance: many; d_gene: TRBD1; len: 20; v_gene: TRBV5-1; CDR3nt: TGCGCCAGCACCGGGACAGCCAAGAGCTATCTCCGTCCCCTCCTTAAGACCCAGTACTTC; CDR3aa: CASTGTAKSYLRPLLKTQYF
j_gene: TRBJ1-4; abundance: NA; d_gene: NA; len: 16; v_gene: TRBV30; CDR3nt: TGTGCCTGGAGTGTACCCATGGATCTTTCGGGCGAAAAACTGTTTTTT; CDR3aa: CAWSVPMDLSGEKLFF
j_gene: TRBJ1-2; abundance: many; d_gene: TRBD1; len: 14; v_gene: TRBV6-6; CDR3nt: TGTGCCAGCAGTACACAGGGGGGGTACTATGGCTACACCTTC; CDR3aa: CASSTQGGYYGYTF
j_gene: TRBJ2-7; abundance: NA; d_gene: NA; len: 13; v_gene: TRBV9; CDR3nt: TGTGCCAGCAGCCAACACTCGGAATACGAGCAGTACTTC; CDR3aa: CASSQHSEYEQYF
j_gene: TRBJ2-2; abundance: many; d_gene: TRBD1; len: 15; v_gene: TRBV10-3; CDR3nt: TGTGCCATTCATAGGACAGGGCTAGACACCGGGGAGCTGTTTTTT; CDR3aa: CAIHRTGLDTGELFF
j_gene: TRBJ1-1; abundance: NA; d_gene: TRBD1; len: 14; v_gene: TRBV20-1; CDR3nt: TGCAGTGCTGGAAGACCGGGACAGGGCCGTGAAGCTTTCTTT; CDR3aa: CSAGRPGQGREAFF
j_gene: TRBJ2-5; abundance: NA; d_gene: NA; len: 13; v_gene: TRBV29-1; CDR3nt: TGCAGCGTTGATGGTTGGCAGCAAGAGACCCAGTACTTC; CDR3aa: CSVDGWQQETQYF
j_gene: TRBJ1-5; abundance: NA; d_gene: NA; len: 14; v_gene: TRBV9; CDR3nt: TGTGCCAGCAGTGGAGTAGGGGGGCTCGAGCCCCAGCATTTT; CDR3aa: CASSGVGGLEPQHF
j_gene: TRBJ2-2; abundance: many; d_gene: NA; len: 12; v_gene: TRBV7-9; CDR3nt: TGTGCCAGCAGCTTAAGCCCCGGGGAGCTGTTTTTT; CDR3aa: CASSLSPGELFF